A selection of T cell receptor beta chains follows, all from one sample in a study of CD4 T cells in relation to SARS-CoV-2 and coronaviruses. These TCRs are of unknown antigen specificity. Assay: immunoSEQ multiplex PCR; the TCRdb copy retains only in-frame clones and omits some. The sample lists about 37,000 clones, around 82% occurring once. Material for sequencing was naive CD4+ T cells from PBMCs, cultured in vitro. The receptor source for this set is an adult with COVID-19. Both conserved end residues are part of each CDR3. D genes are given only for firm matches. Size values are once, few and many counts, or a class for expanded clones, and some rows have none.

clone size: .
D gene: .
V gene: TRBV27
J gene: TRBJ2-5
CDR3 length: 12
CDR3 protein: CASSPGGETQYF
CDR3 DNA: TGTGCCAGCAGTCCAGGGGGGGAGACCCAGTACTTC

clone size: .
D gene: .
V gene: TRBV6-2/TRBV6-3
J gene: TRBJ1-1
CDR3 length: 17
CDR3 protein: CASSYSDWRGVNTEAFF
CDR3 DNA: TGTGCCAGCAGTTACTCCGATTGGAGAGGGGTGAACACTGAAGCTTTCTTT

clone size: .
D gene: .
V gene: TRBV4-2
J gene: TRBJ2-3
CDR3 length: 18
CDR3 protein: CASSQEGIGGFGTDTQYF
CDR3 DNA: TGTGCCAGCAGCCAAGAAGGGATCGGAGGGTTCGGGACAGATACGCAGTATTTT

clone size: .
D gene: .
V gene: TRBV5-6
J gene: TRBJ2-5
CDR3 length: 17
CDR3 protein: CASSLHLLGTAFSTQYF
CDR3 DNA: TGTGCCAGCAGCTTACATCTCCTCGGGACGGCTTTTTCCACCCAGTACTTC

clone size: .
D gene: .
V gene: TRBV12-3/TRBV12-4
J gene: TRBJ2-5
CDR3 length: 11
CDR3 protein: CASRGSETQYF
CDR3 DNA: TGTGCCAGCAGGGGGAGCGAGACCCAGTACTTC

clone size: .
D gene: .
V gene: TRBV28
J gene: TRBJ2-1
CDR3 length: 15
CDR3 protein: CASSSHGGRYNEQFF
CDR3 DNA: TGTGCCAGCAGTTCTCATGGGGGACGCTACAATGAGCAGTTCTTC

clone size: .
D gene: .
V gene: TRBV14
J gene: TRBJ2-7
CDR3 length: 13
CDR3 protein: CASSRPAATEQYF
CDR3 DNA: TGTGCCAGCAGCCGGCCAGCGGCTACCGAGCAGTACTTC

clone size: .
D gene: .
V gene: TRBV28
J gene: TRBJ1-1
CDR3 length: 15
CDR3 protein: CASSPVGPRATEAFF
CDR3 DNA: TGTGCCAGCAGCCCCGTAGGGCCGAGGGCCACTGAAGCTTTCTTT

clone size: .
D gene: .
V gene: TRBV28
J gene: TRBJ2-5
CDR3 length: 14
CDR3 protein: CAIRPDPLKETQYF
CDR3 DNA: TGTGCCATCAGGCCGGATCCTCTTAAAGAGACCCAGTACTTC

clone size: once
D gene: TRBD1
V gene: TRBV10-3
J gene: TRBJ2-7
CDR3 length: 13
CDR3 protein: CAIRGTGVYEQYF
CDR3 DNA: TGTGCCATCAGGGGGACAGGGGTCTACGAGCAGTACTTC

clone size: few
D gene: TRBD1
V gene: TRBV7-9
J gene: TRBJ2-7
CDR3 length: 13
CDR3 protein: CASSPRQGDEQYF
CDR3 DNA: TGTGCCAGCAGCCCAAGACAGGGGGACGAGCAGTACTTC

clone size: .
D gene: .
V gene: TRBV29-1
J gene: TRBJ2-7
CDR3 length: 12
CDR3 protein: CSVAEGSYEQYF
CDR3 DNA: TGCAGCGTTGCTGAGGGAAGCTACGAGCAGTACTTC

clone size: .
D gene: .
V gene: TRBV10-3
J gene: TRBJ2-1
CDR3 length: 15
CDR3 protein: CAISEIGVRYNEQFF
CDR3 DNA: TGTGCCATCAGTGAAATAGGAGTAAGATACAATGAGCAGTTCTTC

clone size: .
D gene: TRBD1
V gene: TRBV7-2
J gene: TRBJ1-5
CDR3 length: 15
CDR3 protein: CASSHNSGGGQPQHF
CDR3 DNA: TGTGCCAGCAGCCACAATTCAGGGGGAGGTCAGCCCCAGCATTTT

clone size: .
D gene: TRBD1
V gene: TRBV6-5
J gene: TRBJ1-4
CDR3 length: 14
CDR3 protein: CAMGQGGDNEKLFF
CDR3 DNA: TGTGCCATGGGACAGGGAGGGGATAATGAAAAACTGTTTTTT

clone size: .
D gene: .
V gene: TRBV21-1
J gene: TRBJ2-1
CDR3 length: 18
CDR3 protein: CASSKGPFTSGVYNEQFF
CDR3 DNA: TGTGCCAGCAGCAAAGGCCCCTTTACTAGCGGCGTATACAATGAGCAGTTCTTC

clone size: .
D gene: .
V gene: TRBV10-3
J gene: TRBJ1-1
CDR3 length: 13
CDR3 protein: CAISERDNTEAFF
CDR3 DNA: TGTGCCATCAGTGAGAGGGATAACACTGAAGCTTTCTTT

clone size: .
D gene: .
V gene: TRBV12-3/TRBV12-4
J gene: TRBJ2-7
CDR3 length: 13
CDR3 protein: CASSLAHGYEQYF
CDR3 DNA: TGTGCCAGCAGTTTAGCGCACGGCTACGAGCAGTACTTC